This T cell receptor (beta chain) appears in the sequencing data of a study of cytomegalovirus exposure and HLA in healthy donors. Overall study findings and caveats: It was about 150 TCR beta chains that were listed as cytomegalovirus-associated. Compared with the roughly 700-donor mean, an Asian-associated ancestry cluster reportedly had fewer N-insertions, according to a later analysis. Specificity of a few CMV-associated chains for CMV antigens was verified in vitro. In an earlier analysis, about 87% or about 30%: the productive usage of most TCR beta V segments.

The study ran its PCR with 60 Vbeta and 13 Jbeta primers. Clones were read by immunoSEQ multiplex PCR, and TCRdb kept only the in-frame ones, dropping some. Of about 180,000 clones listed, 80% are singletons. Of note for this clone: Antigen unknown.

V gave up 5 bases and J gave up 9 bases, with 20 bases separating them. CDR3 length: 16 amino acids. Germline CDR1 LGHNA, CDR2 YNFKEQ. The sequenced sample consisted of PBMCs. This sequence joins TRBV4-2 and TRBJ1-6, with D possibly being TRBD1 (6 bases). This clonotype originated in a woman aged 30 to 39 in good health and CMV-seronegative. CDR3 bases: TGTGCCAGCAGCACTACACCCACAGGGAATGGTTCACCCCTCCACTTT. This codes for CASSTTPTGNGSPLHF.